Listed here is a single T cell receptor beta chain. This sample is part of a study of T cell responses to AZD1222 COVID-19 vaccine. Between the trimmed V and J ends, which lost 1 base and 0 bases, there was a span of 6 bases. Germline V gene data show CDR1 as SEHNR and CDR2 as FQNEAQ (reference sequence). The CDR3 is made up of 14 amino acids. Pooling covered second doses at about 4 or about 12 weeks. Measured with immunoSEQ multiplex PCR; TCRdb has only the in-frame clones, and not every one. Of approximately 80,000 clones in the sample, about nine tenths were seen once. The sample was peripheral blood, taken 28 days after the second AZD1222 dose. The chain combines TRBV7-9 with TRBJ1-1, with D unresolved. This TCR was recovered from an adult who received the AZD1222 COVID-19 vaccine. The CDR3 protein is CASSLGNLNTEAFF. In nucleotides, the CDR3 is TGTGCCAGCAGCTTAGGGAATCTGAACACTGAAGCTTTCTTT.